The entry below describes one TCR beta chain. Its specificity is not known. With 3 bases removed from V and 8 bases from J, the gap between germline ends came to 10 bases. This CDR3 spans 11 amino acids. The V gene's germline CDR1 is DFQATT and CDR2 SNEGSKA (reference sequence). General study points: Whole repertoires were not studied in the larger cohort, only one V-J beta rearrangement. Tumor-infiltrating Treg TCR alpha and beta sequences overlapped most with tumor naive CD4+ T cells, then blood naive. In terms of TCR gene usage, tumor memory CD4+ T cells clustered together with blood and lymph node memory CD4+ cells, as well as with lymph node naive CD4+ cells.

Constant-region reverse primers amplified full-length variable regions, followed by semi-nested Nested Universal Primer A PCR. TCRdb processed the 5' RACE reads anew with MiXCR; each CDR3 protein has one entry. The data hold some 62,000 distinct CDR3 sequences, with more than 25% observed a single time. The receptor comes from a female donor with breast cancer. Sequencing was done on a sample of tumor-infiltrating naive CD4+ T cells sorted from the breast tumor. Noted subset: naive CD4+ T cells, CD4+CD45RA+CD25-. This rearrangement joins TRBV20-1 to TRBJ1-2; no reliable D call. This CDR3 is CSARAEWGYTF. CDR3 DNA sequence: TGCAGTGCTAGGGCCGAATGGGGCTACACCTTC.